This is a list of T cell receptor beta chains from one sample in a study of T cell changes during pregnancy in multiple sclerosis. TCRdb's copy holds only in-frame clones and misses some; the assay was immunoSEQ multiplex PCR. The top ten hold 0.45% to 0.6% of the sample, which has about 53,000 clones, about 90% seen once. This sample comprised CD4+ T cells from peripheral blood mononuclear cells, obtained in the third trimester of pregnancy. These receptor sequences come from a female donor with multiple sclerosis, enrolled in a pregnancy study. CDR3s include the opening cysteine and the closing phenylalanine or tryptophan. A D gene is named only where the DNA matches it firmly. Only some rows state a clone size, as once, few, many or a class for expanded clones.

J,D,V,length,size,DNA,CDR3
TRBJ1-2,.,TRBV25-1,17,.,TGTGCCAGCAGTCCTTCGGTGCGGCGCGGAGGCCACTATGGCTACACCTTC,CASSPSVRRGGHYGYTF
TRBJ1-5,TRBD1,TRBV6-1,16,.,TGTGCCAGCAGTGCAACACCGGGACAGGGCGATCAGCCCCAGCATTTT,CASSATPGQGDQPQHF
TRBJ1-6,.,TRBV15,14,.,TGTGCCACCAGGGTTAGCTCCTATAATTCACCCCTCCACTTT,CATRVSSYNSPLHF
TRBJ1-2,.,TRBV18,14,.,TGTGCCAGCTCACCGCAGGGCGGCTCCGATGGCTACACCTTC,CASSPQGGSDGYTF
TRBJ1-2,TRBD1,TRBV7-9,16,.,TGTGCCAGCAGCTTAGGGTCAGGGGGCGCGGACTATGGCTACACCTTC,CASSLGSGGADYGYTF
TRBJ2-5,.,TRBV14,12,.,TGTGCCAGCAGCCAGGCCCAAGAGACCCAGTACTTC,CASSQAQETQYF
TRBJ2-1,.,TRBV13,15,.,TGTGCCAGCAGCTTTGGTCAGGGAATACACAATGAGCAGTTCTTC,CASSFGQGIHNEQFF
TRBJ2-7,TRBD1,TRBV6-5,14,.,TGTGCCAGCAGGGGACCCGGACAGGGGGACGAGCAGTACTTC,CASRGPGQGDEQYF
TRBJ2-7,TRBD1,TRBV7-9,16,.,TGTGCCAGCAGCTCCTCCGACAGGGGTCGTGGGTACGAGCAGTACTTC,CASSSSDRGRGYEQYF
TRBJ1-4,.,TRBV15,14,.,TGTGCCACCAGCAGAGGGGGCCCTTGGGTAAAACTGTTTTTT,CATSRGGPWVKLFF
TRBJ2-3,.,TRBV11-2,12,.,TGTGCCAGCAGCTCCCACGGAGATACGCAGTATTTT,CASSSHGDTQYF
TRBJ2-5,.,TRBV19,13,.,TGTGCCAGTAGTACTAGGGGGCAAGAGACCCAGTACTTC,CASSTRGQETQYF
TRBJ1-2,.,TRBV19,14,.,TGTGCCAGTAGTTCACCGGGAAAACCTCATGGCTACACCTTC,CASSSPGKPHGYTF
TRBJ2-7,TRBD2,TRBV30,16,.,TGTGCCTGGAGCGGGCTAGCGGGGGGACACACCTACGAGCAGTACTTC,CAWSGLAGGHTYEQYF
TRBJ1-2,.,TRBV29-1,16,.,TGCAGCGCTGGTGGGGCCGCGACACAGAAGAACTATGGCTACACCTTC,CSAGGAATQKNYGYTF
TRBJ2-7,.,TRBV9,14,.,TGTGCCAGCAGCGTAGATGGAGAGCCTCACGAGCAGTACTTC,CASSVDGEPHEQYF
TRBJ1-3,.,TRBV29-1,13,.,TGCAGCGTACAGGACTACTCTGGAAACACCATATATTTT,CSVQDYSGNTIYF
TRBJ2-1,TRBD1,TRBV7-3,14,.,TGTGCCAGCAGCCCGCCGGACAGGGCCCATGAGCAGTTCTTC,CASSPPDRAHEQFF
TRBJ2-5,TRBD2,TRBV11-3,15,.,TGTGCCAGCAGCTTAGCCCCGGGGGGTTGGGAGACCCAGTACTTC,CASSLAPGGWETQYF
TRBJ1-4,.,TRBV4-1,15,.,TGCGCCAGCAGCCTGACGGGAGCAACTAATGAAAAACTGTTTTTT,CASSLTGATNEKLFF
TRBJ2-2,TRBD2,TRBV19,15,.,TGTGCCAGTAGTACCCACCTGACTAGCCCCGGGGAGCTGTTTTTT,CASSTHLTSPGELFF
TRBJ1-5,.,TRBV2,14,once,TGTGCCAGCAGCGTCAGGGGTAATAATCAGCCCCAGCATTTT,CASSVRGNNQPQHF
TRBJ1-2,TRBD1,TRBV6-5,14,.,TGTGCCAGCAGCTATGACAGGGCCGGCTATGGCTACACCTTC,CASSYDRAGYGYTF
TRBJ2-7,TRBD1,TRBV29-1,13,.,TGCAGCGTTGAATGGACAGGGAACCCCGAGCAGTACTTC,CSVEWTGNPEQYF